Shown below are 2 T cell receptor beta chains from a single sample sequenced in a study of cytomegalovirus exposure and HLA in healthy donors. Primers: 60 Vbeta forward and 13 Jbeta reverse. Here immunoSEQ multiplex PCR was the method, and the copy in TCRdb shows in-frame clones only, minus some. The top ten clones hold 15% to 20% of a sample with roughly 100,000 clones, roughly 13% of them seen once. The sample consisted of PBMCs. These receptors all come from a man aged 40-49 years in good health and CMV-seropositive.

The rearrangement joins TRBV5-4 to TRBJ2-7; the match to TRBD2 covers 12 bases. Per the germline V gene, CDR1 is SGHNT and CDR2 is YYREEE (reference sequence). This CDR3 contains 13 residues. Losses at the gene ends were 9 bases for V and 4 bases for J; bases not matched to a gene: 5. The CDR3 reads CATASGREYEQYF. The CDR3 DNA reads TGTGCCACTGCTAGCGGGAGGGAATACGAGCAGTACTTC. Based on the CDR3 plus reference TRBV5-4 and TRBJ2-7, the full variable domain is ETGVTQSPTHLIKTRGQQVTLRCSSQSGHNTVSWYQQALGQGPQFIFQYYREEENGRGNFPPRFSGLQFPNYSSELNVNALELDDSALYLCATASGREYEQYFGPGTRLTVT.

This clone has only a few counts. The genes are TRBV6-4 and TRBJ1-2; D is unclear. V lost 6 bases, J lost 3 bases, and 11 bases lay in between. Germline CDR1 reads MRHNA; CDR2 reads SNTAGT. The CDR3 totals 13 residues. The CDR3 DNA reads TGTGCCAGCAGCATAGGGAGGGACTATGGCTACACCTTC. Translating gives CASSIGRDYGYTF.